The 7 T cell receptor beta chains listed next were all sequenced from one sample in a study of blood T cell repertoires in COVID-19. Data came from immunoSEQ multiplex PCR; TCRdb stores just in-frame clones and leaves some out. The sample consists of about 89,000 clones, about 80% of them appearing once. The sample consisted of peripheral blood. The source is a woman of 80 years or more with acute or convalescent COVID-19.

This rearrangement joins TRBV19 to TRBJ2-1; no clear D. Per the germline V gene, CDR1 is LNHDA and CDR2 is SQIVND (reference sequence). This CDR3 comprises 14 residues. V lost 6 bases and J 2 bases, leaving 11 bases between the germline ends. The CDR3, as DNA: TGTGCCAGTAGACCGGGTTCTACCTACAATGAGCAGTTCTTC. Translated: CASRPGSTYNEQFF.

The chain recombines TRBV11-3 with TRBJ2-7; D is possibly TRBD2 (6 bases). The CDR3 has 14 amino acids. The V end was cut by 1 base, the J end by 0 bases, with 7 bases between. The germline V gene has CDR1 SGHNT and CDR2 YENEEA. The CDR3 region is CASSLAGVSYEQYF. For the CDR3, the DNA is TGTGCCAGCAGCTTAGCGGGGGTCTCCTACGAGCAGTACTTC.

The V and J genes are TRBV6-1 and TRBJ2-7; TRBD1 might be the D (6 bases). Trimming removed 2 bases from V and 3 bases from J, with 17 bases in between. The V gene's germline CDR1 is MNHNS and CDR2 SASEGT. The CDR3 length is 16 residues. DNA for the CDR3: TGTGCCAGCAGTGAATCAGGGGCAGTGGAAGGCTACGAGCAGTACTTC. Amino acid sequence: CASSESGAVEGYEQYF.

V and J are TRBV5-5 and TRBJ2-2, with 10 bases matching TRBD1. This CDR3 is built from 15 residues. Losses at the gene ends were 4 bases for V and 5 bases for J; bases not matched to a gene: 5. Germline assignment: CDR1 SGHKS and CDR2 YYEKEE (reference sequence). CDR3 nucleotides: TGTGCCAGCAGCCCAGGACAGGGGGGGACCGGGGAGCTGTTTTTT. It specifies CASSPGQGGTGELFF.

This chain uses TRBV5-1 with TRBJ2-1; 9 bases match TRBD1. This CDR3 spans 14 amino acids. The germline CDR1 and CDR2 sequences are SGHRS and YFSETQ. V was clipped by 4 bases and J by 10 bases; unmatched bases: 9. The CDR3 here is CASSTGQGGLEQFF. DNA for the CDR3: TGCGCCAGCAGCACGGGACAGGGTGGACTAGAGCAGTTCTTC.

The V call is TRBV15, the J call TRBJ1-1; D unresolved. Germline assignment: CDR1 LNHNV and CDR2 YYDKDF (reference sequence). Trimming left V 2 bases short and J 5 bases short, with 12 bases between. This CDR3 has 14 amino acids. The CDR3 loop is CATSRTTGRTEAFF. The DNA of the CDR3 is TGTGCCACCAGCAGAACAACGGGGAGGACTGAAGCTTTCTTT.

Here the CDR3 DNA reads TGTGCCAGCACCCCGTTTAGACTAGCGGGGGCGAGAAGCACAGATACGCAGTATTTT. Its protein is CASTPFRLAGARSTDTQYF. This chain joins TRBV6-2 or TRBV6-3 and TRBJ2-3; TRBD2 agrees at 12 bases. The V gene's germline CDR1 is MNHEY and CDR2 SVGEGT. J was trimmed by 0 bases and V by 7 bases; bases with no gene match: 14. The CDR3 sequence is 19 residues long.